This TCR beta chain was identified during a study of T cell responses to AZD1222 COVID-19 vaccine. Study information: Analysis merged second doses at about 4 or about 12 weeks. Notes on the study in general: Researchers report vaccine-associated CD4 TCRs spanning spike, with dominance at 160-218 and 743-854. Unmutated regions of variants are reportedly targeted by nearly half of spike-specific TCRs.

Libraries were prepared by immunoSEQ multiplex PCR; TCRdb keeps only in-frame clonotypes and omits some of them. This repertoire shows more than 85,000 clones, about 90% found once; its top ten account for around 8.1%. Notes on this clone: Antigen specificity is unknown.

Sequenced material: peripheral blood, taken on day 0 of AZD1222 vaccination. The source of this sequence is an adult in good health.

CDR3 residues: CASSIVLLAGYEQYF. Here the CDR3 DNA reads TGTGCCAGTAGTATAGTGCTACTTGCAGGCTACGAGCAGTACTTC. This rearrangement joins TRBV19 to TRBJ2-7, with D unclear. V was shortened by 1 base and J by 3 bases, with 13 bases between the two germline ends. The germline CDR1 and CDR2 sequences are LNHDA and SQIVND (reference sequence). This CDR3 region has 15 residues.